The sequence of this TCR beta chain was determined in a study of blood T cell repertoires in COVID-19. About the research overall: Sites in the United States, Italy and Spain provided acute and convalescent COVID-19 samples.

Germline V CDR1 and CDR2: LNHNV, YYDKDF (reference sequence). Trimming took 3 bases from V and 7 from J; bases not matched to a gene: 3. This CDR3 spans 13 amino acids. The table came from immunoSEQ multiplex PCR; TCRdb's copy has only in-frame clones and leaves some out. The table lists more than 110,000 clones, 84% of them singletons, with 1.5% to 2% in the top ten. Sequencing was done on a sample of PBMCs or T cells enriched from blood (not recorded which). This clonotype originated in a woman between 18 and 29 years old who had been exposed to COVID-19. The chain is built from TRBV15 and TRBJ1-3, with 7 bases matching TRBD1. The CDR3 coding sequence is TGTGCCACCAGCAGCGACAGGGCTAACACCATATATTTT. Translating it yields CATSSDRANTIYF. Complete variable domain (other parts from reference TRBV15 and TRBJ1-3): DAMVIQNPRYQVTQFGKPVTLSCSQTLNHNVMYWYQQKSSQAPKLLFHYYDKDFNNEADTPDNFQSRRPNTSFCFLDIRSPGLGDTAMYLCATSSDRANTIYFGEGSWLTVV.